Shown below are 5 T cell receptor beta chains from a single sample sequenced in a study of T cell responses to AZD1222 COVID-19 vaccine. The assay was immunoSEQ multiplex PCR, and TCRdb's table has in-frame clones only and misses some. The sample consists of approximately 270,000 clones, 90% to 95% of them appearing once. The starting material was peripheral blood, obtained 28 days after the second AZD1222 dose. These receptors were obtained from an adult who received the AZD1222 COVID-19 vaccine.

This chain joins TRBV27 and TRBJ2-5, with D tentatively TRBD1 (6 bases). V was trimmed by 6 bases and J by 4 bases, leaving 18 bases between them. There are 15 residues in the CDR3. Germline V gives CDR1 MNHEY, CDR2 SMNVEV (reference sequence). This CDR3 reads CASSPSYGQLETQYF. The CDR3 DNA follows: TGTGCCAGCAGCCCCTCCTATGGACAGCTAGAGACCCAGTACTTC.

The chain is built from TRBV7-9 and TRBJ1-4; D not resolved. Germline V gives CDR1 SEHNR, CDR2 FQNEAQ (reference sequence). The CDR3 is made up of 15 amino acids. Trimming shortened V by 5 bases and J by 5 bases, and 15 bases separated the two germline ends. The CDR3 bases are TGTGCCAGCAGCCCCTTCGGTCGGGCGAATGAAAAACTGTTTTTT. Protein sequence: CASSPFGRANEKLFF.

The J gene is TRBJ1-2, the V gene TRBV12-3 or TRBV12-4, with unresolved D. The V gene lost 5 bases and the J gene lost 8 bases, with 9 bases spanning the gap. This CDR3 spans 11 amino acids. The CDR3 coding sequence is TGTGCCAGCAGTGCTTCTGGGGGCTACACCTTC. Amino acids: CASSASGGYTF.

The chain uses TRBV7-8 and TRBJ1-1; TRBD1 is a possible D gene (5 bases). Germline V gene data show CDR1 as SGHVS and CDR2 as FQNEAQ. The germline V and J ends were trimmed by 4 bases and 1 base, with 13 bases remaining between them. This CDR3 comprises 15 residues. CDR3: CASSWTGRANTEAFF. The CDR3 DNA follows: TGTGCCAGCAGCTGGACGGGCAGGGCGAACACTGAAGCTTTCTTT.

The chain combines TRBV28 with TRBJ1-3, with D hard to call. Germline CDR1 is MDHEN and CDR2 is SYDVKM. CDR3 length: 11 amino acids. The V gene lost 10 bases and the J gene lost 9 bases, with 13 bases spanning the gap. CDR3 residues: CAILGVGTIYF. DNA for the CDR3: TGTGCCATCCTCGGAGTGGGCACCATATATTTT.